The 19 T cell receptor beta chains below were found in one sample sequenced in a study of T-cell memory formation after mild COVID-19 (dated by TCRdb to the early 2020s). Libraries came from 5' RACE. The data were produced on an Illumina NovaSeq 6000. TCRdb redid the processing of the public reads, applying fastp at Q25 and MiXCR, and retained in-frame beta chains. Rows with one shared CDR3 protein collapse into an entry with the most common genes and DNA. This sample holds roughly 340,000 distinct CDR3 sequences; around 20% were observed only once. The leading ten clones occupy roughly 23% of the sample. Sequenced material: PBMCs or a T cell subset sorted from them (not recorded which). These receptors were collected from a man between 18 and 29 years old who had mild COVID-19 (a few samples of this study predate the infection). The sample titles of this study are shuffled in the database, so cell type and time point are left out; the donor was told from shared clones.

The V call is TRBV4-1, the J call TRBJ1-2, with D perhaps matching TRBD1 (5 bases). With 0 bases removed from V and 3 bases from J, the gap between germline ends came to 11 bases. CDR3 size: 15 residues. CDR1 and CDR2 from the germline V gene are MGHRA and YSYEKL. CDR3 sequence reads: CASSQDSAGYYGYTF. The CDR3 coding sequence is TGCGCCAGCAGCCAAGACTCGGCAGGGTACTATGGCTACACCTTC.

This clonotype was observed a few times. This chain uses TRBV24-1 with TRBJ2-5, with D tentatively TRBD1 (6 bases). Trimming pared 7 bases from V and 3 bases from J, leaving 11 bases between. Germline V lookup: CDR1 KGHDR, CDR2 SFDVKD. This CDR3 has 13 residues. The CDR3 coding sequence is TGTGCCACCAGCTCAAGACAGGAAGAGACCCAGTACTTC. The encoded protein is CATSSRQEETQYF.

The rearrangement joins TRBV7-2 to TRBJ2-3, with D uncertain. Trimming took off 5 bases at V and 3 bases at J, with 12 bases between the two ends. CDR3 length: 14 amino acids. The germline V gene encodes CDR1 SGHTA and CDR2 FQGNSA. The CDR3 spells CASSRYPITDTQYF. The CDR3 DNA sequence: TGTGCCAGCAGCCGCTACCCAATAACAGATACGCAGTATTTT.

The rearrangement uses TRBV7-2 and TRBJ2-5; 12 nucleotides line up with TRBD2. The CDR3 sequence is 15 residues long. CDR1 SGHTA and CDR2 FQGNSA come from the germline V gene. The V segment lost 5 bases and the J segment 5 bases; nucleotides outside the gene matches: 6. In nucleotides, the CDR3 is TGTGCCAGCAGCCTAGGACTAGCGGGGCGGGAGACCCAGTACTTC. This translates into CASSLGLAGRETQYF.

In its sample, this clonotype was seen a few times. V usage is TRBV4-3 and J usage is TRBJ1-1, with 8 bases lining up with TRBD1. This CDR3 has 15 amino acids. The J segment lost 6 bases and the V segment lost 3 bases, leaving 9 bases of the junction unmatched. Germline V gene data show CDR1 as LGHNA and CDR2 as YSLEER. CDR3 loop: CASSQVQGGLPEAFF. For the CDR3, the DNA is TGCGCCAGCAGCCAGGTACAGGGGGGATTACCTGAAGCTTTCTTT.

The rearrangement joins TRBV6-2 or TRBV6-3 to TRBJ2-3, with 7 positions matching TRBD2. V shed 2 bases and J 0 bases; nucleotides not matched to a gene: 5. Germline CDR1 reads MNHEY; CDR2 reads SVGEGT. This CDR3 region has 16 residues. This CDR3 is CASSYPSGASTDTQYF. The CDR3 DNA reads as TGTGCCAGCAGTTACCCCAGCGGGGCTAGCACAGATACGCAGTATTTT.

The V gene is TRBV5-1, the J gene TRBJ1-1; 9 bases align to TRBD1. There are 14 residues in the CDR3. CDR1 and CDR2 (germline): SGHRS, YFSETQ. The junction had 5 bases not matched to a gene; V was cut back by 2 bases and J by 6 bases. DNA of the CDR3: TGCGCCAGCAGCTTAACAGGGGGCCAGGCTGAAGCTTTCTTT. Translating it yields CASSLTGGQAEAFF.

This clonotype occurred once. The chain uses TRBV2 and TRBJ2-7; 9 bases are a match to TRBD1. The CDR3 totals 16 residues. V gave up 3 bases and J gave up 3 bases; unmatched junction bases: 9. Germline-derived CDR1 and CDR2 are SNHLY and FYNNEI. CDR3 nucleotides: TGTGCCAGCAGTGACCTCCGCACAGGGGGCTTCTACGAGCAGTACTTC. Its protein is CASSDLRTGGFYEQYF. Full variable domain (rest looked up from reference TRBV2 and TRBJ2-7): EPEVTQTPSHQVTQMGQEVILRCVPISNHLYFYWYRQILGQKVEFLVSFYNNEISEKSEIFDDQFSVERPDGSNFTLKIRSTKLEDSAMYFCASSDLRTGGFYEQYFGPGTRLTVT.

This chain joins TRBV29-1 and TRBJ2-5; D call uncertain. The CDR3 length is 9 residues. Trimming shortened V by 5 bases and J by 7 bases, and 5 bases separated the two germline ends. Germline CDR1 reads SQVTM; CDR2 reads ANQGSEA. The chain's CDR3 is CSVPGTQYF. The CDR3 DNA is TGCAGCGTTCCGGGGACCCAGTACTTC. Full variable domain (outside the CDR3, taken from reference TRBV29-1 and TRBJ2-5): SAVISQKPSRDICQRGTSLTIQCQVDSQVTMMFWYRQQPGQSLTLIATANQGSEATYESGFVIDKFPISRPNLTFSTLTVSNMSPEDSSIYLCSVPGTQYFGPGTRLLVL.

This clonotype has a handful of counts. The chain employs TRBV7-9 and TRBJ1-6; D is perhaps TRBD1 (6 bases). The CDR3 contains 13 residues. V lost 10 bases and J lost 4, with 11 bases in between. Germline V CDR1 and CDR2: SEHNR, FQNEAQ (reference sequence). The CDR3 protein is CATLGQYNSPLHF. The CDR3 DNA sequence: TGTGCCACCTTAGGACAGTATAATTCACCCCTCCACTTT.

This clonotype was counted only a few times. This rearrangement joins TRBV5-6 to TRBJ2-3, with 9 bases aligning to TRBD1. Germline CDR1 and CDR2: SGHDT and YYEEEE. The CDR3 spans 16 residues. V trimming: 1 base; J trimming: 6 bases; junction bases outside the gene matches: 9. CDR3 nucleotides: TGTGCCAGCAGCTTGACTGAGACAGGGGGTTCCGATACGCAGTATTTT. It codes for CASSLTETGGSDTQYF.

A few counts support this clonotype. The CDR3 coding sequence is TGTGCCAGCAGCCAAGATGGAGGGGAATTAGGCTACGAGCAGTACTTC. This codes for CASSQDGGELGYEQYF. The rearrangement links TRBV14 to TRBJ2-7; D is possibly TRBD2 (6 bases). The CDR3 loop spans 16 amino acids. V was trimmed by 0 bases and J by 3 bases, leaving 15 bases between them. Germline CDR1 SGHDN, CDR2 FVKESK.

In its sample, this clonotype was seen many times. The V and J genes are TRBV5-1 and TRBJ2-1, with 9 bases matching TRBD1. V was clipped by 2 bases and J by 5 bases; unmatched bases: 5. The CDR3 sequence is 15 residues long. Germline V gene data show CDR1 as SGHRS and CDR2 as YFSETQ. Here the CDR3 reads CASSFSGTGNNEQFF. In DNA, the CDR3 is TGCGCCAGCAGCTTTTCCGGGACAGGGAACAATGAGCAGTTCTTC.

This chain connects TRBV11-3 to TRBJ2-1; 7 nucleotides line up with TRBD1. Germline values: CDR1 SGHNT, CDR2 YENEEA. This CDR3 contains 15 residues. After removal of 5 bases from V and 2 bases from J, the junction contained 6 bases not matched to a gene. The CDR3 sequence is CASSPGTVAYNEQFF. In DNA, the CDR3 is TGTGCCAGCAGCCCCGGGACAGTTGCCTACAATGAGCAGTTCTTC.

This clonotype was seen many times. The chain uses TRBV5-1 and TRBJ2-1; 8 nucleotides match TRBD2. The CDR3 totals 16 residues. Germline CDR1 SGHRS, CDR2 YFSETQ. V lost 5 bases and J lost 0; bases outside the gene matches: 7. CDR3: CASRPGGGSSYNEQFF. The CDR3 DNA is TGCGCCAGCAGGCCGGGGGGGGGAAGCTCCTACAATGAGCAGTTCTTC.

The rearrangement links TRBV6-5 to TRBJ2-7, with 7 bases lining up with TRBD1. The CDR3 is 15 residues long. Germline V gives CDR1 MNHEY, CDR2 SVGAGI. Trimming removed 6 bases from V and 0 bases from J; junction bases left unmatched: 8. CDR3 sequence (DNA): TGTGCCAGCAGCTCCGGACAGGTCAGCTCCTACGAGCAGTACTTC. It encodes CASSSGQVSSYEQYF.

The V and J genes are TRBV9 and TRBJ2-3; D is possibly TRBD2 (5 bases). CDR3 length: 15 amino acids. Germline-derived CDR1 and CDR2 are SGDLS and YYNGEE. Trimming removed 0 bases at V and 1 base at J, with 9 bases between. The CDR3 nucleotides read TGTGCCAGCAGCGTAGAAGGAGGTGGCACAGATACGCAGTATTTT. Translating gives CASSVEGGGTDTQYF.

CDR3 loop: CASSLLYPSEQYF. The CDR3 coding sequence is TGTGCCAGCAGTTTACTGTATCCGAGCGAGCAGTACTTC. V and J are TRBV12-3 or TRBV12-4 and TRBJ2-7; D remains ambiguous. The CDR3 runs 13 residues. The V end lost 2 bases, the J end lost 6 bases, and 11 bases lay between the germline ends.

CDR3 region: CASSRTGESRELFF. The CDR3 DNA is TGTGCCAGCAGTCGGACAGGGGAGTCGAGGGAGCTGTTTTTT. The chain joins TRBV6-5 to TRBJ2-2, with 9 bases matching TRBD1. Trimming at V came to 5 bases and at J to 9 bases, leaving 7 bases not matched to a gene. This CDR3 has 14 amino acids. Germline values: CDR1 MNHEY, CDR2 SVGAGI.